This T cell receptor (beta chain) was captured by sequencing in a study of OX40 agonist ivuxolimab in advanced cancers. Profiling relied on immunoSEQ multiplex PCR, and the TCRdb table lists in-frame clones only, not all of them. The sample holds tens of thousands of clones, approximately 79% seen once. Systemic immunosuppression or a history of autoimmune disease excluded patients. Sample: CD4+ or CD8+ T cells sorted from blood, taken in a trial of the OX40 agonist ivuxolimab. The TCR originated in an adult with an advanced solid tumor such as melanoma, head and neck, liver or kidney cancer.

CDR3 nucleotides: TGCGCCAGCAGCTTGGACGGCCAGGATCAGCCCCAGCATTTT. As protein: CASSLDGQDQPQHF. The chain has TRBV5-1 and TRBJ1-5, with no clear D. Trimming took off 0 bases at V and 5 bases at J, with 9 bases between the two ends. Germline V gene lookup returns CDR1 SGHRS and CDR2 YFSETQ. The length of the CDR3 is 14 residues. The full variable domain, with the rest looked up from reference TRBV5-1 and TRBJ1-5, is KAGVTQTPRYLIKTRGQQVTLSCSPISGHRSVSWYQQTPGQGLQFLFEYFSETQRNKGNFPGRFSGRQFSNSRSEMNVSTLELGDSALYLCASSLDGQDQPQHFGDGTRLSIL.